The source of this T cell receptor (beta chain) is a study of siplizumab effects on memory and regulatory T cells. V was pared by 5 bases and J by 7 bases, with 14 bases of the junction left unmatched. This CDR3 contains 16 residues. Germline assignment: CDR1 MDHEN and CDR2 SYDVKM. This table comes from immunoSEQ multiplex PCR, and its TCRdb copy is limited to in-frame clones, with some not included. The sample includes more than 85,000 clones, more than 90% of them seen just once. The study's findings and limits: Left unconfirmed was the suppressive function of proliferating Tregs from siplizumab cultures. Unstimulated subsets accounted for the mapping of only a minor share of the clones that were alloreactive.

Comments on this clone: Its antigen is undetermined.

This chain links TRBV28 with TRBJ2-1; 7 nucleotides align to TRBD2. The sequencing input was CD4+ T cells sorted from blood. The clonotype comes from a human donor in good health. Some clones in this sample may be carry-over from other donors' samples. The CDR3 region is CASSPFAGARRNEQFF. The CDR3 region has the DNA TGTGCCAGCAGTCCCTTTGCGGGAGCACGAAGAAATGAGCAGTTCTTC.